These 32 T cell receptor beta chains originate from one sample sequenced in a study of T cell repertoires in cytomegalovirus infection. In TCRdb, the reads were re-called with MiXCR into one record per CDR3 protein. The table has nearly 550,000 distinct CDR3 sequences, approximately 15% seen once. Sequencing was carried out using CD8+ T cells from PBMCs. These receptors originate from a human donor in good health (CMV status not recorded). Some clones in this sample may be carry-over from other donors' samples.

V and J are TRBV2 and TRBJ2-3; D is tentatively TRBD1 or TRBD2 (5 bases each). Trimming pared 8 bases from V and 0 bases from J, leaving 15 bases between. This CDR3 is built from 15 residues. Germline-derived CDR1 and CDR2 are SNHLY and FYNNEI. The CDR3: CASGGTLGSTDTQYF. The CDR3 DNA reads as TGTGCCAGCGGGGGAACTTTGGGTAGCACAGATACGCAGTATTTT.

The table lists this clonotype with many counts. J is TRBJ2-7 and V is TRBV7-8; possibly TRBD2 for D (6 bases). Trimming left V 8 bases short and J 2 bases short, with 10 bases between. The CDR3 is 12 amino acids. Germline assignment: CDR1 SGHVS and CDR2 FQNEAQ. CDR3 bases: TGTGCCAGCGGCAGGGAGGCCTACGAGCAGTACTTC. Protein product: CASGREAYEQYF.

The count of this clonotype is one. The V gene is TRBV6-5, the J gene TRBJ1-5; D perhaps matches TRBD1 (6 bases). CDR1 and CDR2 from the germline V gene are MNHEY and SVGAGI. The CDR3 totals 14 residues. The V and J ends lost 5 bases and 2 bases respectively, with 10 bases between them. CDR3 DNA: TGTGCCAGCAGTGGGAACAGGGGCAATCAGCCCCAGCATTTT. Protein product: CASSGNRGNQPQHF.

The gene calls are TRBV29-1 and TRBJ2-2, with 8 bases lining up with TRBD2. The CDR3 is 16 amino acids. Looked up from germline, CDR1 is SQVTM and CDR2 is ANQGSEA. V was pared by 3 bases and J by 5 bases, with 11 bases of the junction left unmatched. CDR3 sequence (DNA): TGCAGCGTTGACGGAACGGGGGGGCCGAGTACCGGGGAGCTGTTTTTT. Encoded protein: CSVDGTGGPSTGELFF.

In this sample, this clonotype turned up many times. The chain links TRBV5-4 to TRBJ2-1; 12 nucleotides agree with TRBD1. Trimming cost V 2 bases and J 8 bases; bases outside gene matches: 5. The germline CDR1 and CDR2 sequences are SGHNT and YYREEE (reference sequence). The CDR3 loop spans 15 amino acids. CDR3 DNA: TGTGCCAGCAGCTTCGGGACAGGGGGCGGCTATGAGCAGTTCTTC. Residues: CASSFGTGGGYEQFF.

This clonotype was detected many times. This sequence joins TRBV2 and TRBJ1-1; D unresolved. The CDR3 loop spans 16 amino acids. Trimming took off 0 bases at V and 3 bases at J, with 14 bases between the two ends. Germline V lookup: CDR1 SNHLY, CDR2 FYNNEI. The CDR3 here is CASSEALKGGHTEAFF. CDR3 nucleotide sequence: TGTGCCAGCAGTGAAGCGCTCAAGGGAGGACACACTGAAGCTTTCTTT.

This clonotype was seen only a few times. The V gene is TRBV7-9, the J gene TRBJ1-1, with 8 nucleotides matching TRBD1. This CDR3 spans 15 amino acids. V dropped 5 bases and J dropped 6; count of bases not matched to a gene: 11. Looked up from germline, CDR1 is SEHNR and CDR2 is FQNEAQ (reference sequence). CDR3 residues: CASSLPTGEGSEAFF. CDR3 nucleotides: TGTGCCAGCAGCCTACCGACAGGGGAGGGATCTGAAGCTTTCTTT.

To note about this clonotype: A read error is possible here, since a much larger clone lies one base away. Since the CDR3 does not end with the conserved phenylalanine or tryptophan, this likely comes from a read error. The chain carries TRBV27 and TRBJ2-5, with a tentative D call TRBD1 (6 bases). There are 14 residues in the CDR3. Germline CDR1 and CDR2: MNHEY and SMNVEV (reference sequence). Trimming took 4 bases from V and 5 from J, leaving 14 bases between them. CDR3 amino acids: CASSSSRGGETQYY. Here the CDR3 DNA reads TGTGCCAGCAGTTCAAGCAGGGGCGGGGAGACCCAGTACTAC.

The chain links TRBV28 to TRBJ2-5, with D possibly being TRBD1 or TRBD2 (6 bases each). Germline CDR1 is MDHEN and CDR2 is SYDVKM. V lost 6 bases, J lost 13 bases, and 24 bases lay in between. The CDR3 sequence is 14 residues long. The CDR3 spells CASSTPGAASPRYF. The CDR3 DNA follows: TGTGCCAGCAGCACGCCGGGGGCGGCCTCCCCCCGGTACTTC.

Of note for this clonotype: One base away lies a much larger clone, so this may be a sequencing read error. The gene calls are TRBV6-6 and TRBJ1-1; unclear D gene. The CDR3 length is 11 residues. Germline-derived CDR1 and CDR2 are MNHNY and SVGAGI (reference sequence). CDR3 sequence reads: CTSLRRPEAFF. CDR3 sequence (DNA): TGTACCAGTCTTAGGAGACCTGAAGCTTTCTTT.

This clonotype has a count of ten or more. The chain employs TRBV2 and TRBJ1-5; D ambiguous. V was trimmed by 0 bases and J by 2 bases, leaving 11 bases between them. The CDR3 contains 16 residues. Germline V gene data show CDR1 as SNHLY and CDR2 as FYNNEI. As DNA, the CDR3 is TGTGCCAGCAGTGAAGCGGGGTTTGGGGGCAATCAGCCCCAGCATTTT. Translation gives CASSEAGFGGNQPQHF.

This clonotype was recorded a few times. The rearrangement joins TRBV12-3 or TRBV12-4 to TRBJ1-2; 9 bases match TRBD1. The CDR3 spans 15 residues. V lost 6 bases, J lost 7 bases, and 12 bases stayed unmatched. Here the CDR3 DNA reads TGTGCCAGCAGAGAGCCGGGACAGGGAAGGGCTGGCTACACCTTC. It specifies CASREPGQGRAGYTF.

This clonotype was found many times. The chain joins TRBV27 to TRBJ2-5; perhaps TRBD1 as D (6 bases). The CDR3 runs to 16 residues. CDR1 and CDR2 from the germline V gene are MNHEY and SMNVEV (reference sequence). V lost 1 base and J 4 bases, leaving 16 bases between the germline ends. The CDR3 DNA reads TGTGCCAGCAGTTTATTCCGACAGGAGTCCCCAGAGACCCAGTACTTC. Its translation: CASSLFRQESPETQYF.

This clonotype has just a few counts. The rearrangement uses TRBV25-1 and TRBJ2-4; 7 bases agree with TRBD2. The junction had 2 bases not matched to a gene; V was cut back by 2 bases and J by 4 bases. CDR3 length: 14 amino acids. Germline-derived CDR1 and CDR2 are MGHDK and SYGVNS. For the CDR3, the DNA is TGTGCCAGCAGTGAACGGGGAGGGAAAAACATTCAGTACTTC. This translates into CASSERGGKNIQYF.

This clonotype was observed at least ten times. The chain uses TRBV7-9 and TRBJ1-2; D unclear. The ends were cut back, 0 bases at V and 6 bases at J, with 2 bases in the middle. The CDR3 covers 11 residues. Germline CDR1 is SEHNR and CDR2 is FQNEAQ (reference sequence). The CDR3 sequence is CASSLANGYTF. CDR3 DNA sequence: TGTGCCAGCAGCTTAGCAAATGGCTACACCTTC.

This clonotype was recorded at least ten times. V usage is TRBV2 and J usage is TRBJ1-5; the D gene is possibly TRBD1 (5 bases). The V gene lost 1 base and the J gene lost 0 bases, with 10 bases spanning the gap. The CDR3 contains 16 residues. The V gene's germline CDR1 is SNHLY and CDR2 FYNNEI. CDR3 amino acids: CASSEGGTVSNQPQHF. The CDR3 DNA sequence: TGTGCCAGCAGTGAAGGGGGGACCGTTAGCAATCAGCCCCAGCATTTT.

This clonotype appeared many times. CDR3 protein: CASRPRLAEPLGDTQYF. In DNA, the CDR3 is TGTGCCAGCAGGCCGAGGCTAGCGGAGCCCTTAGGAGATACGCAGTATTTT. V is TRBV7-9 and J is TRBJ2-3; the match to TRBD2 covers 7 bases. The CDR3 is 17 residues long. Germline V gene lookup returns CDR1 SEHNR and CDR2 FQNEAQ (reference sequence). V gave up 6 bases and J gave up 5 bases; unmatched junction bases: 17. The full variable domain, rest sourced from reference TRBV7-9 and TRBJ2-3, is DTGVSQNPRHKITKRGQNVTFRCDPISEHNRLYWYRQTLGQGPEFLTYFQNEAQLEKSRLLSDRFSAERPKGSFSTLEIQRTEQGDSAMYLCASRPRLAEPLGDTQYFGPGTRLTVL.

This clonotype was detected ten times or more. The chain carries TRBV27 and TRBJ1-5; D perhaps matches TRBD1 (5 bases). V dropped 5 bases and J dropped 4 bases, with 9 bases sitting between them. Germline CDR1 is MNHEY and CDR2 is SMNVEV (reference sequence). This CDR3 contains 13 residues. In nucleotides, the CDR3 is TGTGCCAGCAGTGGGTCAGGGAATCAGCCCCAGCATTTT. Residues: CASSGSGNQPQHF.

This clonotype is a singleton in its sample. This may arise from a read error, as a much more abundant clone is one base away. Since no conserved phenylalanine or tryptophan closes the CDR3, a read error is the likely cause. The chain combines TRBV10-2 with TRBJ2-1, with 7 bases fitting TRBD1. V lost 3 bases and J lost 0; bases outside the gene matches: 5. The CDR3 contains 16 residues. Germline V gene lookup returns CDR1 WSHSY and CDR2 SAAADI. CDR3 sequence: CASSDGTVSSYNEQFL. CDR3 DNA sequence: TGCGCCAGCAGTGATGGGACAGTGAGCTCCTACAATGAGCAGTTCTTA.

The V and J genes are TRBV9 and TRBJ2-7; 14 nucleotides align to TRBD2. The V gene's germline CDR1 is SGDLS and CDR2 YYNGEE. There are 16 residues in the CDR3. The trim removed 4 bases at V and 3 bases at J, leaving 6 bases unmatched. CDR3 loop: CASSILGTSGSYEQYF. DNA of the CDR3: TGTGCCAGCAGCATCCTGGGGACTAGCGGGAGCTACGAGCAGTACTTC.

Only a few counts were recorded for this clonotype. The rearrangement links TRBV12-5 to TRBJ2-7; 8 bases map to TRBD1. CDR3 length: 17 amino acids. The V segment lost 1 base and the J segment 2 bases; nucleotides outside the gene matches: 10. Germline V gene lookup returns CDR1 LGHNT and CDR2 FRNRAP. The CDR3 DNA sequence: TGTGCTAGTGGTTTGGGGGCCTTGGGACAGGTTCCCTACGAGCAGTACTTC. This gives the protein CASGLGALGQVPYEQYF.

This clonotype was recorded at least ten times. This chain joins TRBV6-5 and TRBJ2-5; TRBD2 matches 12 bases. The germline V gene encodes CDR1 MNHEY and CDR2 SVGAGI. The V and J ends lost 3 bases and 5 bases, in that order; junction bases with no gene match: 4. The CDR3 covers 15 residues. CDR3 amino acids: CASSYSGTSGETQYF. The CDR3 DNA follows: TGTGCCAGCAGTTATTCCGGGACTAGCGGGGAGACCCAGTACTTC.

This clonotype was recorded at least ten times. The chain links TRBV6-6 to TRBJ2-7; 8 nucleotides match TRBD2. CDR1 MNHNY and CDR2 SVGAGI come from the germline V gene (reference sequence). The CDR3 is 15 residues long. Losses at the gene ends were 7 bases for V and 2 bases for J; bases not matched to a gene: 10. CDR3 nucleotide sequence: TGTGCCAGCACTTGGCGGGGGGATCCTGCCTACGAGCAGTACTTC. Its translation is CASTWRGDPAYEQYF.

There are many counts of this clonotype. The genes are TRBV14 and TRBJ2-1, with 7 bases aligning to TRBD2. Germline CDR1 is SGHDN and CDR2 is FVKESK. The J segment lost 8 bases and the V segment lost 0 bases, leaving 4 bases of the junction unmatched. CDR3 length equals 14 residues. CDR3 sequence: CASSQETSSDEQFF. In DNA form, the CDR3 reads TGTGCCAGCAGCCAAGAGACTAGCTCGGATGAGCAGTTCTTC. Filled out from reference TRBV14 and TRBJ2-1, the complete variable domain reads EAGVTQFPSHSVIEKGQTVTLRCDPISGHDNLYWYRRVMGKEIKFLLHFVKESKQDESGMPNNRFLAERTGGTYSTLKVQPAELEDSGVYFCASSQETSSDEQFFGPGTRLTVL.

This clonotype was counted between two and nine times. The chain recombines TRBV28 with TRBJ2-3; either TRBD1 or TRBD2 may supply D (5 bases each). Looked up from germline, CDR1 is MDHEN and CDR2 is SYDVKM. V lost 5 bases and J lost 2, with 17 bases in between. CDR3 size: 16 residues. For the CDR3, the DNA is TGTGCCAGCAGTCTCGCTTGGGACGGATACACAGATACGCAGTATTTT. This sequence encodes CASSLAWDGYTDTQYF.

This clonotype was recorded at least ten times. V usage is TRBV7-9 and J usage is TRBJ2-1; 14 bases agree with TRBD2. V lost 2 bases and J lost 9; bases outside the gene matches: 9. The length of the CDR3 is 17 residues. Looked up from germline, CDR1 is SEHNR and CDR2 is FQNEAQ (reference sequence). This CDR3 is CASSLSPGLAGVGEQFF. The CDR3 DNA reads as TGTGCCAGCAGCTTATCGCCGGGACTAGCGGGAGTTGGTGAGCAGTTCTTC. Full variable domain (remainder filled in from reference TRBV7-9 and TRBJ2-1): DTGVSQNPRHKITKRGQNVTFRCDPISEHNRLYWYRQTLGQGPEFLTYFQNEAQLEKSRLLSDRFSAERPKGSFSTLEIQRTEQGDSAMYLCASSLSPGLAGVGEQFFGPGTRLTVL.

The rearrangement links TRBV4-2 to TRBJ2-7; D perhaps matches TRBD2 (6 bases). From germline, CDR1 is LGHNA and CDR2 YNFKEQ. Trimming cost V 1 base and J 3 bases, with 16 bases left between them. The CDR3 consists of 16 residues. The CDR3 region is CASSQGLGRGIYEQYF. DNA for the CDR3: TGTGCCAGCAGCCAAGGTCTCGGGCGGGGTATCTACGAGCAGTACTTC.

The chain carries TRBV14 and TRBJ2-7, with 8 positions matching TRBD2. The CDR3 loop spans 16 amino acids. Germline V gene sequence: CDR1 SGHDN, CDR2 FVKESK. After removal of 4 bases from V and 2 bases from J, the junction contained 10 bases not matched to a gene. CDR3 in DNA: TGTGCCAGCAGCCTGGATCGGGGGGGGCCACCCTACGAGCAGTACTTC. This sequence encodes CASSLDRGGPPYEQYF.

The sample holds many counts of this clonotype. DNA for the CDR3: TGTGCCAGCAGCCCTAATAGCGGGACCTACAATGAGCAGTTCTTC. This sequence encodes CASSPNSGTYNEQFF. The chain links TRBV11-1 to TRBJ2-1; TRBD2 aligns across 8 bases. V shed 5 bases, J shed 2 bases, and the junction held 5 bases outside the gene matches. Per the germline V gene, CDR1 is SGHAT and CDR2 is FQDESV (reference sequence). The CDR3 has 15 amino acids.

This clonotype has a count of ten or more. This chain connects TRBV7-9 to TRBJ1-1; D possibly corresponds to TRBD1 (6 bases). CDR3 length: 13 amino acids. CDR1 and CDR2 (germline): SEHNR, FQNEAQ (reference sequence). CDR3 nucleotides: TGTGCGGGGGGGGCAGTAATGAACACTGAAGCTTTCTTT. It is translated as CAGGAVMNTEAFF.

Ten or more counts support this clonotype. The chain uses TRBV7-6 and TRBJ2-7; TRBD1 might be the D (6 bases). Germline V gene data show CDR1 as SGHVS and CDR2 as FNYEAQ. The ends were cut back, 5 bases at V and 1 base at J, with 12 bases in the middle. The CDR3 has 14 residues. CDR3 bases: TGTGCCAGCAGCCCCCGGGACAAGTCCTACGAGCAGTACTTC. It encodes CASSPRDKSYEQYF. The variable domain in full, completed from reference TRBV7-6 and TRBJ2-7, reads GAGVSQSPRYKVTKRGQDVALRCDPISGHVSLYWYRQALGQGPEFLTYFNYEAQQDKSGLPNDRFSAERPEGSISTLTIQRTEQRDSAMYRCASSPRDKSYEQYFGPGTRLTVT.

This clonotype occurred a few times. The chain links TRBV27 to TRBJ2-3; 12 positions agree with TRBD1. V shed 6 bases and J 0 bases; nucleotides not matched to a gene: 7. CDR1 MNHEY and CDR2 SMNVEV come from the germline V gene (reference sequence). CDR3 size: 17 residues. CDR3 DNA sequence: TGTGCCAGCAGAGGGACAGGGGGCGTTCCTAGCACAGATACGCAGTATTTT. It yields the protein CASRGTGGVPSTDTQYF.